This T cell receptor beta chain was identified in a study of T cell responses to AZD1222 COVID-19 vaccine. Method: immunoSEQ multiplex PCR; TCRdb's copy keeps in-frame clones and lacks some. The data show roughly 120,000 clones, over 75% seen once. V lost 0 bases, J lost 2 bases, and 5 bases stayed unmatched. CDR1 and CDR2 (germline): SGHRS, YFSETQ. The CDR3 extends over 17 amino acids. Sequencing used peripheral blood, obtained on day 0 of AZD1222 vaccination. The chain combines TRBV5-1 with TRBJ1-1, with 12 bases lining up with TRBD1. The clonotype originates from an adult in good health. The CDR3 region is CASSLAPGQGANTEAFF. In nucleotides, the CDR3 is TGCGCCAGCAGCTTGGCTCCGGGACAGGGGGCCAACACTGAAGCTTTCTTT.